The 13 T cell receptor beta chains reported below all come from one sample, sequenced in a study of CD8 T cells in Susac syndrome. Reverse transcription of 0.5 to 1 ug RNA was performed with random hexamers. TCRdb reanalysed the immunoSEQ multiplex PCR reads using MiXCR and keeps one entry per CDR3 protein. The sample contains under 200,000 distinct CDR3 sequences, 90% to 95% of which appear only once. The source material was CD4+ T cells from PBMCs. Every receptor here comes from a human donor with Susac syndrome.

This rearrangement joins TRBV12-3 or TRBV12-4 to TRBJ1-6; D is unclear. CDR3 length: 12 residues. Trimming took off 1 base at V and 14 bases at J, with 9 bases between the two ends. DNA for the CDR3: TGTGCCAGCAGTTTAGGCTTGCACACCCTCCACTTT. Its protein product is CASSLGLHTLHF.

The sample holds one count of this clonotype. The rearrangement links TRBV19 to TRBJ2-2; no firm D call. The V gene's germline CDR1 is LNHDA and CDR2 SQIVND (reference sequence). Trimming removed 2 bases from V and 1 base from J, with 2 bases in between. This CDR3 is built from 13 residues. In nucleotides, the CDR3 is TGTGCCAGTAGTATACAGAACACCGGGGAGCTGTTTTTT. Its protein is CASSIQNTGELFF.

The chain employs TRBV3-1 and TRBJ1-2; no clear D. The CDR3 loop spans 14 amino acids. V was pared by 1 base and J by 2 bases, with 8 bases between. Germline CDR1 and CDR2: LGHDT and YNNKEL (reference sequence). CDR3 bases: TGTGCCAGCAGCCAAGGGTCCGGGAACTATGGCTACACCTTC. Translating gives CASSQGSGNYGYTF.

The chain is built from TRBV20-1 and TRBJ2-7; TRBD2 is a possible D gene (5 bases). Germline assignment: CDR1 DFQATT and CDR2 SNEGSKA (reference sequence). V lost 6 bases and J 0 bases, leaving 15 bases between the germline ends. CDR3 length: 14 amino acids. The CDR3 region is CSADSGRVSYEQYF. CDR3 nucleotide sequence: TGCAGTGCAGATTCTGGGCGGGTCTCCTACGAGCAGTACTTC.

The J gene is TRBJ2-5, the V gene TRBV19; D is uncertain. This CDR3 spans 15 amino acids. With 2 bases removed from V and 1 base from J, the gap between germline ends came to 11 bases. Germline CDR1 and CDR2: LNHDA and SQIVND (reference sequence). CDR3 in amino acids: CASSIFDQSQETQYF. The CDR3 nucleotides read TGTGCCAGTAGTATATTCGACCAGTCCCAAGAGACCCAGTACTTC.

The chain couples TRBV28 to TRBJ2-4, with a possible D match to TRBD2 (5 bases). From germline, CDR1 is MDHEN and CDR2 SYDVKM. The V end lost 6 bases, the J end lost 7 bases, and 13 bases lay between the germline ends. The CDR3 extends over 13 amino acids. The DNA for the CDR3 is TGTGCCAGCAGGAGGGCCGGGGAGAACATTCAGTACTTC. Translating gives CASRRAGENIQYF.

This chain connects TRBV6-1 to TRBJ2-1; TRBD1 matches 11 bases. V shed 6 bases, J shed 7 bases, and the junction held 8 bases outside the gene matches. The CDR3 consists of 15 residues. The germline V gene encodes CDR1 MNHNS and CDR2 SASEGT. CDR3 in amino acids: CASRGGQGALNEQFF. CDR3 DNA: TGTGCCAGCAGAGGAGGACAGGGGGCCTTGAATGAGCAGTTCTTC.

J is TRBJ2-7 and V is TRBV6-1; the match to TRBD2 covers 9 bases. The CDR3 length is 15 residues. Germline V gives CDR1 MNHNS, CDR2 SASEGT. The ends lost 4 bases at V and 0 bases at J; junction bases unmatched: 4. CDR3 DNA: TGTGCCAGCAGTGGTAGCGGGGGCCTCTCCTACGAGCAGTACTTC. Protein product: CASSGSGGLSYEQYF.

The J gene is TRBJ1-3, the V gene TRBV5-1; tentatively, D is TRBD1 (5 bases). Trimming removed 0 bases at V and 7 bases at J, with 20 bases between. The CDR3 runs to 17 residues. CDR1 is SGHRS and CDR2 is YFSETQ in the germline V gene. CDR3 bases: TGCGCCAGCAGCTTGGACGGCGGCAGGGAGTTTGGTAACACCATATATTTT. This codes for CASSLDGGREFGNTIYF.

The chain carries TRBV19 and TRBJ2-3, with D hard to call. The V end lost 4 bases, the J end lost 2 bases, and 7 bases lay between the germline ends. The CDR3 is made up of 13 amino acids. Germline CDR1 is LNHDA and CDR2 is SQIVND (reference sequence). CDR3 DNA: TGTGCCAGTAGTAGCGGTGACACAGATACGCAGTATTTT. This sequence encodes CASSSGDTDTQYF.

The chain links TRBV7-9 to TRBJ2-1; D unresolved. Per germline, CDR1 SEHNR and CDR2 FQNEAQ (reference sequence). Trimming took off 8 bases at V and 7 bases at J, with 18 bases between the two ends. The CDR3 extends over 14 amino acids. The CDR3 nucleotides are TGTGCCAGCCGTACTTCCTCGGCTACGAATGAGCAGTTCTTC. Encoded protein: CASRTSSATNEQFF.

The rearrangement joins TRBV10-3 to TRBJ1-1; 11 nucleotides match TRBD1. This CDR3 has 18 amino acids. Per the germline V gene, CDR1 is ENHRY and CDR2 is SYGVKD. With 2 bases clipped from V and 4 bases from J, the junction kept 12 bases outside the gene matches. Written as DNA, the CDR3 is TGTGCCATCAGTGAGCGCTCCGGGACAGGGGGTCTGAGCACTGAAGCTTTCTTT. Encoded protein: CAISERSGTGGLSTEAFF.

CDR3 sequence (DNA): TGTGCCAGCAGCCAAGAGGGACAGCCAAGCACAGATACGCAGTATTTT. Encoded protein: CASSQEGQPSTDTQYF. This chain joins TRBV3-1 and TRBJ2-3; the match to TRBD1 covers 7 bases. V shed 0 bases, J shed 0 bases, and the junction held 3 bases outside the gene matches. Germline-derived CDR1 and CDR2 are LGHDT and YNNKEL (reference sequence). The CDR3 extends over 16 amino acids.